This is a list of T cell receptor beta chains from one sample in a study of cytomegalovirus exposure and HLA in healthy donors. Measured with immunoSEQ multiplex PCR; TCRdb has only the in-frame clones, and not every one. Of about 61,000 clones listed, 75% to 85% were seen once; the top ten hold 45% to 60%. Specimen: PBMCs. Every receptor here comes from a man aged 50 or older in good health and CMV-seropositive. Each CDR3 is given with its conserved first and last residue. A D gene is named only where the DNA matches it firmly. Clone size is stated in some rows and not others, as once, few, many or a class when expanded.

d_call: .
clone_size: .
v_call: TRBV27
j_call: TRBJ2-4
cdr3_nt: TGTGCCAGCGGTAATTGGGACACCAAAAACATTCAGTACTTC
cdr3_aa: CASGNWDTKNIQYF

d_call: .
clone_size: once
v_call: TRBV6-1
j_call: TRBJ2-4
cdr3_nt: TGTGCCAGCAGCGATTTGGCCCTAGGCAAAAACATTCAGTACTTC
cdr3_aa: CASSDLALGKNIQYF

d_call: .
clone_size: .
v_call: TRBV23-1
j_call: TRBJ2-7
cdr3_nt: TGCGCCAGCAGTCAATCAAAGGCAGAGCGTTACGAGCAGTACTTC
cdr3_aa: CASSQSKAERYEQYF

d_call: TRBD1
clone_size: .
v_call: TRBV30
j_call: TRBJ1-2
cdr3_nt: TGTGCCTGGAGTCTCTGGACAGGGGGCGGCAAAGGCTACACCTTC
cdr3_aa: CAWSLWTGGGKGYTF

d_call: .
clone_size: .
v_call: TRBV7-8
j_call: TRBJ1-1
cdr3_nt: TGTGCCAGCAGCTTAGCGCGCATCAACACTGAAGCTTTCTTT
cdr3_aa: CASSLARINTEAFF

d_call: .
clone_size: .
v_call: TRBV28
j_call: TRBJ1-2
cdr3_nt: TGTGCCAGCAGGCGGGACTCTAACTATGGCTACACCTTC
cdr3_aa: CASRRDSNYGYTF

d_call: .
clone_size: .
v_call: TRBV5-1
j_call: TRBJ1-1
cdr3_nt: TGCGCCAGCAGCTTGACAGTCGGGAGTGAAGCTTTCTTT
cdr3_aa: CASSLTVGSEAFF

d_call: TRBD1
clone_size: .
v_call: TRBV5-1
j_call: TRBJ1-6
cdr3_nt: TGCGCCAGCAGCCGACAGGGAAATTTGGATTCACCCCTCCACTTT
cdr3_aa: CASSRQGNLDSPLHF

d_call: .
clone_size: .
v_call: TRBV27
j_call: TRBJ2-7
cdr3_nt: TGTGCCAGCACCTTAAGGGCAGGGAGGAACGAGCAGTACTTC
cdr3_aa: CASTLRAGRNEQYF

d_call: .
clone_size: few
v_call: TRBV6-1
j_call: TRBJ2-2
cdr3_nt: TGTGCCAGCAACCCTCGGAGAACCGCCGGGGAGCTGTTTTTT
cdr3_aa: CASNPRRTAGELFF

d_call: .
clone_size: .
v_call: TRBV28
j_call: TRBJ2-3
cdr3_nt: TGTGCCAGCAGTTTAGGTTCATCGGGCACAGATACGCAGTATTTT
cdr3_aa: CASSLGSSGTDTQYF

d_call: .
clone_size: .
v_call: TRBV5-1
j_call: TRBJ2-7
cdr3_nt: TGCGCCAGCAGCTTGACAGGAGAATACGAGCAGTACTTC
cdr3_aa: CASSLTGEYEQYF

d_call: .
clone_size: .
v_call: TRBV28
j_call: TRBJ1-5
cdr3_nt: TGTGCCAGCGCCCAGGGGAATCAGCCCCAGCATTTT
cdr3_aa: CASAQGNQPQHF

d_call: TRBD2
clone_size: .
v_call: TRBV5-1
j_call: TRBJ2-2
cdr3_nt: TGCGCCAGCAGCTTGTCTCTAGCGGGAGAGGGGGAGCTGTTTTTT
cdr3_aa: CASSLSLAGEGELFF

d_call: TRBD1
clone_size: .
v_call: TRBV27
j_call: TRBJ1-1
cdr3_nt: TGTGCCAGCAGTCTACAGGGGGGGAACACTGAAGCTTTCTTT
cdr3_aa: CASSLQGGNTEAFF

d_call: .
clone_size: few
v_call: TRBV19
j_call: TRBJ2-2
cdr3_nt: TGTGCCAGTAGTACGACAGGATACACCGGGGAGCTGTTTTTT
cdr3_aa: CASSTTGYTGELFF

d_call: TRBD1
clone_size: .
v_call: TRBV4-1
j_call: TRBJ1-1
cdr3_nt: TGCGCCAGCAGCCGAACCGGGACAGGGAACACTGAAGCTTTCTTT
cdr3_aa: CASSRTGTGNTEAFF

d_call: TRBD1
clone_size: few
v_call: TRBV9
j_call: TRBJ2-7
cdr3_nt: TGTGCCAGCAGCGTGAAAGCAGGGGGACACCCCGGGACACGGTACTTC
cdr3_aa: CASSVKAGGHPGTRYF

d_call: TRBD1
clone_size: .
v_call: TRBV4-3
j_call: TRBJ2-7
cdr3_nt: TGCGCCAGCAGCCTCGGACAGGGGGTTAACGAGCAGTACTTC
cdr3_aa: CASSLGQGVNEQYF

d_call: TRBD2
clone_size: .
v_call: TRBV11-3
j_call: TRBJ2-1
cdr3_nt: TGTGCCAGCAGCCCGGGGACTAGCGGGAGGGTCTACAATGAGCAGTTCTTC
cdr3_aa: CASSPGTSGRVYNEQFF

d_call: .
clone_size: .
v_call: TRBV6-1
j_call: TRBJ2-7
cdr3_nt: TGTGCCAGCAGTGGCCGGGGGAGCTCCTACGAGCAGTACTTC
cdr3_aa: CASSGRGSSYEQYF